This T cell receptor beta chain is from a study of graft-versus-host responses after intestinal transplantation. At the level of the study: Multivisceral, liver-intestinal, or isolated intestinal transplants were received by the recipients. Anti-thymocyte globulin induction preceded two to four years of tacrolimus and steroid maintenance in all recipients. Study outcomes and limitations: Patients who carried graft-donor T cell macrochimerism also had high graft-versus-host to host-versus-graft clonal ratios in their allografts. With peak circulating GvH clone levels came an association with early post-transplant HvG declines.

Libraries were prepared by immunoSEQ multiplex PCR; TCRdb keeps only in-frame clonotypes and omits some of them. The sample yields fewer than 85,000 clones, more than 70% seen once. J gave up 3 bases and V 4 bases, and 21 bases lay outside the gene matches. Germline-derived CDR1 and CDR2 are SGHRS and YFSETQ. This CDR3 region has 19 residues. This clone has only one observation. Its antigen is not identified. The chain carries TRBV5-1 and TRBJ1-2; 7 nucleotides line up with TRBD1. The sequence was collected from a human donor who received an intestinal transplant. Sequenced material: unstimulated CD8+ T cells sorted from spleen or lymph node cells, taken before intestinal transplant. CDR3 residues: CASSHIYRGVPSVDYGYTF. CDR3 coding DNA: TGCGCCAGCAGCCACATTTACAGGGGCGTCCCCTCCGTCGACTATGGCTACACCTTC.